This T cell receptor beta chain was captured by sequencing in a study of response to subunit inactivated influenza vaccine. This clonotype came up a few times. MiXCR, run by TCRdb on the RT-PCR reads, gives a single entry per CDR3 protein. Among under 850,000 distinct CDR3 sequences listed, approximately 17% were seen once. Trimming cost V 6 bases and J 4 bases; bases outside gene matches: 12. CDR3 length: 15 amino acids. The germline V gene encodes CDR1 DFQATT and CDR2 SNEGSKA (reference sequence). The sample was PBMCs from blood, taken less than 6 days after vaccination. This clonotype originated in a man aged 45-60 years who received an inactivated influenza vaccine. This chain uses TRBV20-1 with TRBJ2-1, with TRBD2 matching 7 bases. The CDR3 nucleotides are TGCAGTGCCAGGGACTACCTTACGTATTACAATGAGCAGTTCTTC. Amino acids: CSARDYLTYYNEQFF.